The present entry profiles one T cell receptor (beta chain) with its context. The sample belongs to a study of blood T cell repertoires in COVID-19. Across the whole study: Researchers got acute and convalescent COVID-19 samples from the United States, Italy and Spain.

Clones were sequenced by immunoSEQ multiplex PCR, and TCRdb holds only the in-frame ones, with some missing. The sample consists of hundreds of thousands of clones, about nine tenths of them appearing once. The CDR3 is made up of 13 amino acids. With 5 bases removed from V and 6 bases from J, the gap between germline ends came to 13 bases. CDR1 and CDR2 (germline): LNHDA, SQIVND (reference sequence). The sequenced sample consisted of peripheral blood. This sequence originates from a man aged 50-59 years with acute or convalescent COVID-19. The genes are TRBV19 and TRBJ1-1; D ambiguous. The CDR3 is CASSRHTNAEAFF. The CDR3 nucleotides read TGTGCCAGTAGTCGGCATACTAACGCTGAAGCTTTCTTT.